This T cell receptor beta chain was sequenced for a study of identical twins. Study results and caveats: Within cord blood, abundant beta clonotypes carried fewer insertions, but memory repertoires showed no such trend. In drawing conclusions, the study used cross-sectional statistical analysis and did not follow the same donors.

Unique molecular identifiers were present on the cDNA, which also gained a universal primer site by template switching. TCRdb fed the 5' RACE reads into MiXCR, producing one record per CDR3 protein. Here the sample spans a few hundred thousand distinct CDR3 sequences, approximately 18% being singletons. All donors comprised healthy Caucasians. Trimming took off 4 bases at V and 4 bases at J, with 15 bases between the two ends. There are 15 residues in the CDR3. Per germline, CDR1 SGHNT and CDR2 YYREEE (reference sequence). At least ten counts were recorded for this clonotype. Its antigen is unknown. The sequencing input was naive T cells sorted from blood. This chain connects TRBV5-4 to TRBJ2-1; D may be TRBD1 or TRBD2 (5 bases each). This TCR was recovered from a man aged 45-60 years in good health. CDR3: CASSLPGGVYNEQFF. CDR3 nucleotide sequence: TGTGCCAGCAGCCTCCCTGGGGGTGTTTACAATGAGCAGTTCTTC.